The next 13 T cell receptor beta chains were all read from a single sample in a study of cytomegalovirus exposure and HLA in healthy donors. Using immunoSEQ multiplex PCR, the repertoire was profiled, and TCRdb retains in-frame clones only, with some absent. The data show 100,000 or so clones, with just under 95% seen just once and 0.89% held by the top ten. The sample consisted of PBMCs. The receptors were sampled from a woman between 18 and 29 years old in good health and CMV-seronegative.

The chain joins TRBV14 to TRBJ2-7; 7 nucleotides line up with TRBD1. CDR3 length: 16 residues. V lost 2 bases to trimming and J lost 1 base; unmatched junction nucleotides: 8. The germline gives CDR1 SGHDN, CDR2 FVKESK. CDR3 DNA: TGTGCCAGCAGCCAATCCGGGACAGCTTATTCCTACGAGCAGTACTTC. It translates to CASSQSGTAYSYEQYF.

This chain joins TRBV18 and TRBJ1-3, with TRBD1 identical over 8 bases. Trimming took 3 bases from V and 2 from J; bases not matched to a gene: 6. CDR1 is KGHSH and CDR2 is LQKENI in the germline V gene. The CDR3 contains 16 residues. The CDR3, as DNA: TGTGCCAGCTCACCCGGACAGGGAAGCGCTGGAAACACCATATATTTT. Translated: CASSPGQGSAGNTIYF. Complete variable domain (other parts from reference TRBV18 and TRBJ1-3): NAGVMQNPRHLVRRRGQEARLRCSPMKGHSHVYWYRQLPEEGLKFMVYLQKENIIDESGMPKERFSAEFPKEGPSILRIQQVVRGDSAAYFCASSPGQGSAGNTIYFGEGSWLTVV.

The chain carries TRBV7-2 and TRBJ1-6, with D unclear. The CDR3 spans 16 residues. Germline V gene lookup returns CDR1 SGHTA and CDR2 FQGNSA. V lost 5 bases, J lost 8 bases, and 19 bases lay in between. CDR3 in DNA: TGTGCCAGCAGCCGCTTTTATACGGGTCGGGATTCACCCCTCCACTTT. It encodes CASSRFYTGRDSPLHF. Variable domain in full (rest from reference TRBV7-2 and TRBJ1-6): GAGVSQSPSNKVTEKGKDVELRCDPISGHTALYWYRQSLGQGLEFLIYFQGNSAPDKSGLPSDRFSAERTGGSVSTLTIQRTQQEDSAVYLCASSRFYTGRDSPLHFGNGTRLTVT.

This rearrangement joins TRBV16 to TRBJ1-2, with D possibly TRBD1 on 6 matching bases. Germline V lookup: CDR1 KGHSY, CDR2 FQNENV. The CDR3 is 14 residues long. V was clipped by 1 base and J by 4 bases, with 10 bases between them. The CDR3 loop reads CASSQWGHRYGYTF. The DNA for the CDR3 is TGTGCCAGCAGCCAATGGGGACACCGCTATGGCTACACCTTC.

The chain recombines TRBV5-6 with TRBJ2-1, with D possibly being TRBD2 (5 bases). The CDR3 is 16 residues long. The V end was cut by 1 base, the J end by 12 bases, with 23 bases between. The germline CDR1 and CDR2 sequences are SGHDT and YYEEEE. CDR3 region: CASSLTGEGWGSRQFF. Here the CDR3 DNA reads TGTGCCAGCAGCTTGACGGGTGAGGGTTGGGGTAGTAGGCAGTTCTTC.

This chain links TRBV6-1 with TRBJ2-1; 10 positions match TRBD2. From germline, CDR1 is MNHNS and CDR2 SASEGT. V shed 4 bases and J 4 bases; nucleotides not matched to a gene: 4. The CDR3 sequence is 15 residues long. The CDR3 DNA reads TGTGCCAGCAGTGCGTGGACTAGCGGTTACAATGAGCAGTTCTTC. Its protein product is CASSAWTSGYNEQFF.

The chain employs TRBV2 and TRBJ2-2; the match to TRBD2 covers 7 bases. Germline loops: CDR1 SNHLY, CDR2 FYNNEI. The ends lost 2 bases at V and 4 bases at J; junction bases unmatched: 4. The CDR3 runs 15 residues. The CDR3 sequence is CASSELLAFTGELFF. Here the CDR3 DNA reads TGTGCCAGCAGTGAACTACTAGCGTTCACCGGGGAGCTGTTTTTT.

The rearrangement links TRBV6-5 to TRBJ1-2; TRBD1 might be the D (6 bases). Germline V lookup: CDR1 MNHEY, CDR2 SVGAGI. The CDR3 spans 15 residues. The V and J ends lost 0 bases and 3 bases respectively, with 11 bases between them. The CDR3 DNA reads as TGTGCCAGCAGTTACTCCGGGGGGGCTGACTATGGCTACACCTTC. It yields the protein CASSYSGGADYGYTF.

This chain connects TRBV7-9 to TRBJ2-7; 8 nucleotides match TRBD1. The V and J ends lost 7 bases and 4 bases, in that order; junction bases with no gene match: 6. Per germline, CDR1 SEHNR and CDR2 FQNEAQ (reference sequence). CDR3 size: 13 residues. DNA for the CDR3: TGTGCCAGCACCCACGACAGGGGTTACGAGCAGTACTTC. This translates into CASTHDRGYEQYF.

V usage is TRBV7-8 and J usage is TRBJ2-7, with 10 bases that match TRBD2. The CDR3 length is 16 residues. The germline gives CDR1 SGHVS, CDR2 FQNEAQ. V gave up 0 bases and J gave up 3 bases; unmatched junction bases: 5. The DNA for the CDR3 is TGTGCCAGCAGCTTAGCCGAACTAGCGGGATTCTACGAGCAGTACTTC. It encodes CASSLAELAGFYEQYF.

This CDR3 is CASSRREQEFYGYTF. Written as DNA, the CDR3 is TGTGCCAGCAGCCGCAGGGAACAGGAATTCTATGGCTACACCTTC. The chain is built from TRBV9 and TRBJ1-2; weak D call: TRBD1 (5 bases). The CDR3 is 15 amino acids. From germline, CDR1 is SGDLS and CDR2 YYNGEE. V lost 4 bases, J lost 4 bases, and 17 bases lay in between.

The rearrangement joins TRBV2 to TRBJ1-1; TRBD1 agrees at 7 bases. Per the germline V gene, CDR1 is SNHLY and CDR2 is FYNNEI. The trim removed 6 bases at V and 4 bases at J, leaving 8 bases unmatched. The CDR3 has 14 residues. This CDR3 reads CASRIDRAATEAFF. Here the CDR3 DNA reads TGTGCCAGCAGAATAGACAGGGCAGCCACTGAAGCTTTCTTT.

This chain joins TRBV5-1 and TRBJ2-5; 7 nucleotides match TRBD2. Germline V gene sequence: CDR1 SGHRS, CDR2 YFSETQ. The CDR3 has 15 amino acids. J lost 3 bases, V lost 4 bases, and 9 bases had no gene match. CDR3 nucleotides: TGCGCCAGCAGCGCGGGGGACTACCCAGAAGAGACCCAGTACTTC. Its protein product is CASSAGDYPEETQYF. The variable domain in full, with the rest retrieved from reference TRBV5-1 and TRBJ2-5, is KAGVTQTPRYLIKTRGQQVTLSCSPISGHRSVSWYQQTPGQGLQFLFEYFSETQRNKGNFPGRFSGRQFSNSRSEMNVSTLELGDSALYLCASSAGDYPEETQYFGPGTRLLVL.